This T cell receptor (beta chain) was observed in a study of CD8 T cells in ankylosing spondylitis. Broader study findings: There was a TCR beta motif, made of 7 or 8 highly homologous variants, that appeared characteristic of ankylosing spondylitis blood. Disease-associated clonotypes exhibited CD8+ identity and were relatively infrequent in peripheral blood.

TCRdb reprocessed the 5' RACE reads with MiXCR, giving one entry per CDR3 protein. There are 670,000 or so distinct CDR3 sequences in the sample; roughly 19% occur only once, and about a fifth lies in the top ten. V lost 2 bases and J 3 bases, leaving 14 bases between the germline ends. CDR1 and CDR2 from the germline V gene are MDHEN and SYDVKM. The CDR3 spans 16 residues. This clonotype showed up just a few times. Its antigen is currently unknown. The receptor's source is a male donor with ankylosing spondylitis. This chain uses TRBV28 with TRBJ1-3; no firm D call. Sequencing was done on a sample of blood, either unsorted or a sorted T cell fraction (not recorded which). The CDR3 coding sequence is TGTGCCAGCAGTTTACCCCCCGGATTGGGTGGAAACACCATATATTTT. It codes for CASSLPPGLGGNTIYF.